The present entry profiles one TCR beta chain with its context. The data were obtained in a study of human T cells and chemical hapten exposure. Germline V gene data show CDR1 as SGHNT and CDR2 as YYREEE (reference sequence). The CDR3 has 17 amino acids. Trimming at V came to 4 bases and at J to 0 bases, leaving 10 bases not matched to a gene. The starting material, unfractionated whole blood, was used for total RNA extraction. MiXCR, run by TCRdb on the 5' RACE reads, gives a single entry per CDR3 protein. The data contain about 81,000 distinct CDR3 sequences, around a sixth of them singletons. The source of this sequence is a female donor in good health. The chain couples TRBV5-4 to TRBJ1-1, with TRBD1 matching 9 bases. The CDR3: CASSPGTGIKVNTEAFF. The DNA for the CDR3 is TGTGCCAGCAGCCCGGGGACAGGGATAAAGGTGAACACTGAAGCTTTCTTT.